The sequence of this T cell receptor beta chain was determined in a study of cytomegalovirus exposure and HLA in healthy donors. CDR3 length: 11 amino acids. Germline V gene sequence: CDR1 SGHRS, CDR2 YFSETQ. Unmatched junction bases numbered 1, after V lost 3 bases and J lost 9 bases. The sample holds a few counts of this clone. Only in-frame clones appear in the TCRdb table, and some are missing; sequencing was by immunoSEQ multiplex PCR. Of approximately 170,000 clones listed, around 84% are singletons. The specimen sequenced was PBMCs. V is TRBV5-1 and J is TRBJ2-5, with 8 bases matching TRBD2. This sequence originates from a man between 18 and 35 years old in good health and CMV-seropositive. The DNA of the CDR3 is TGCGCCAGCAGCTCGGGACTAGCCCAGTACTTC. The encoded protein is CASSSGLAQYF.